Listed below are T cell receptor beta chains from one sample, sequenced in a study of blood T cells in healthy people across ages. TCRdb reprocessed the 5' RACE reads via MiXCR and lists one record per CDR3 protein. The data contain about 580,000 distinct CDR3 sequences, about 45% of them seen just once; the ten biggest clones take up 20% to 25%. Material for sequencing was blood. These TCRs come from a man older than 75 in good health. Each CDR3 is given with its conserved first and last residue. The order of the fields is clone size, D gene, V gene, J gene, CDR3 DNA, CDR3 protein. A D gene is named only where the DNA matches it firmly. Expanded clones get a size class; other rows say once, few or many, or leave the size out.

clone_size: -
d_call: TRBD2
v_call: TRBV7-9
j_call: TRBJ2-3
cdr3_nt: TGTGCCAGCAGCTCAAGACTAGCGGGAGTTTTGGATACGCAGTATTTT
cdr3_aa: CASSSRLAGVLDTQYF

clone_size: many
d_call: -
v_call: TRBV6-6
j_call: TRBJ2-5
cdr3_nt: TGTGCCAGCAGTTACGGTGGGCGGGGATCCCTACAAGAGACCCAGTACTTC
cdr3_aa: CASSYGGRGSLQETQYF

clone_size: -
d_call: -
v_call: TRBV30
j_call: TRBJ2-1
cdr3_nt: TGTGCCTCACGAACTAGGGGAGACAGTGAGCAGTTCTTC
cdr3_aa: CASRTRGDSEQFF

clone_size: few
d_call: TRBD1
v_call: TRBV29-1
j_call: TRBJ2-5
cdr3_nt: TGCAGCGTTGAAGGAGGACAGGGGTTAGAGACCCAGTACTTC
cdr3_aa: CSVEGGQGLETQYF

clone_size: few
d_call: -
v_call: TRBV29-1
j_call: TRBJ2-3
cdr3_nt: TGCAGCGCTGAATGGGGCACCACAGATACGCAGTATTTT
cdr3_aa: CSAEWGTTDTQYF

clone_size: -
d_call: TRBD2
v_call: TRBV20-1
j_call: TRBJ2-3
cdr3_nt: TGCAGTGCCACCCCCTCTCTAGCGGGAGCGTGGACAGATACGCAGTATTTT
cdr3_aa: CSATPSLAGAWTDTQYF

clone_size: -
d_call: -
v_call: TRBV4-2
j_call: TRBJ2-1
cdr3_nt: TGTGCCAGCAGCCCGGTTGGGGGGCCGACCGGAGATGAGCAGTTCTTC
cdr3_aa: CASSPVGGPTGDEQFF

clone_size: -
d_call: -
v_call: TRBV7-3
j_call: TRBJ2-3
cdr3_nt: TGTGCCAGCAGCTTAGTCGGGGAGAGCACAGATACGCAGTATTTT
cdr3_aa: CASSLVGESTDTQYF

clone_size: -
d_call: -
v_call: TRBV5-1
j_call: TRBJ2-2
cdr3_nt: TGCGCCAGCATTCCCGAGAACACCGGGGAGCTGTTTTTT
cdr3_aa: CASIPENTGELFF

clone_size: many
d_call: -
v_call: TRBV12-3/TRBV12-4
j_call: TRBJ1-1
cdr3_nt: TGTGCCAGCAGTTTTTCGGCCATGAACACTGAAGCTTTCTTT
cdr3_aa: CASSFSAMNTEAFF

clone_size: few
d_call: TRBD1
v_call: TRBV7-9
j_call: TRBJ2-1
cdr3_nt: TGTGCCAGCAGCCCCGACAGGGGTGGAATGAATGAGCAGTTCTTC
cdr3_aa: CASSPDRGGMNEQFF

clone_size: once
d_call: TRBD2
v_call: TRBV18
j_call: TRBJ2-3
cdr3_nt: TGTGCCAGCTCACTCGGCCAGAGGACTAGCGGGAGTGATACGCAGTATTTT
cdr3_aa: CASSLGQRTSGSDTQYF

clone_size: -
d_call: -
v_call: TRBV29-1
j_call: TRBJ2-7
cdr3_nt: TGCAGCGCGGGGAACCGGGACCCCTTTTGGAACGAGCAGTACTTC
cdr3_aa: CSAGNRDPFWNEQYF

clone_size: -
d_call: -
v_call: TRBV6-6
j_call: TRBJ1-2
cdr3_nt: TGTGTCAGCAGTTTCAGGGGTGGCTACACCTTC
cdr3_aa: CVSSFRGGYTF

clone_size: -
d_call: -
v_call: TRBV20-1
j_call: TRBJ1-4
cdr3_nt: TGCAGTGCTAGAGCCAACCCAGGGCGCCTTAATGAAAAACTGTTTTTT
cdr3_aa: CSARANPGRLNEKLFF

clone_size: -
d_call: -
v_call: TRBV30
j_call: TRBJ1-3
cdr3_nt: TGTGCCTGGACGCCGGGTACAGGAAACACCATATATTTT
cdr3_aa: CAWTPGTGNTIYF

clone_size: once
d_call: -
v_call: TRBV29-1
j_call: TRBJ1-2
cdr3_nt: TGCAGCGTTGATCCCGGTGGGGTGAACTATGGCTACACCTTC
cdr3_aa: CSVDPGGVNYGYTF

clone_size: few
d_call: TRBD2
v_call: TRBV7-2
j_call: TRBJ2-2
cdr3_nt: TGTGCCAGCAGCTTCCTACCGGGACTAGCGGGAGGTGGTGGGGAGCTGTTTTTT
cdr3_aa: CASSFLPGLAGGGGELFF

clone_size: -
d_call: TRBD2
v_call: TRBV20-1
j_call: TRBJ2-1
cdr3_nt: TGCAGTGCTACTAGCGGGAGTAATGAGCAGTTCTTC
cdr3_aa: CSATSGSNEQFF

clone_size: many
d_call: TRBD2
v_call: TRBV6-5
j_call: TRBJ2-7
cdr3_nt: TGTGCCAGCAGACCCGGTAGCGGGGGGGACTACGAGCAGTACTTC
cdr3_aa: CASRPGSGGDYEQYF

clone_size: few
d_call: -
v_call: TRBV7-2
j_call: TRBJ2-6
cdr3_nt: TGTGCCAGCAGACTCGAGGGGGCTGGGGCCAACGTCCTGACTTTC
cdr3_aa: CASRLEGAGANVLTF

clone_size: -
d_call: -
v_call: TRBV10-2
j_call: TRBJ1-1
cdr3_nt: TGCGCCAGCAGTGAGTCCCTGACAGGGAACACTGAAGCTTTCTTT
cdr3_aa: CASSESLTGNTEAFF

clone_size: few
d_call: TRBD2
v_call: TRBV7-2
j_call: TRBJ2-3
cdr3_nt: TGTGCCAGCCGGGCGCGGGGGGACACAGATACGCAGTATTTT
cdr3_aa: CASRARGDTDTQYF

clone_size: -
d_call: -
v_call: TRBV20-1
j_call: TRBJ2-7
cdr3_nt: TGCAGTGCTAGAGATCCTGGGGGGGCGGACTACGAGCAGTACTTC
cdr3_aa: CSARDPGGADYEQYF

clone_size: -
d_call: TRBD2
v_call: TRBV20-1
j_call: TRBJ2-5
cdr3_nt: TGCAGTGCCCTGAGGACTAGCGGGGGGATCCAAGAGACCCAGTACTTC
cdr3_aa: CSALRTSGGIQETQYF

clone_size: many
d_call: TRBD1
v_call: TRBV6-5
j_call: TRBJ2-7
cdr3_nt: TGTGCCAGCAGGCCCGGGACAGGGCCCTACGAGCAGTACTTC
cdr3_aa: CASRPGTGPYEQYF

clone_size: -
d_call: -
v_call: TRBV6-6
j_call: TRBJ1-2
cdr3_nt: TGTGCCAGCACTCAATCGGAGAGACAGGGCTACACCTTC
cdr3_aa: CASTQSERQGYTF

clone_size: -
d_call: -
v_call: TRBV27
j_call: TRBJ2-5
cdr3_nt: TGTGCCAGCAGTTCACAGTTGCTGGAGACCCAGTACTTC
cdr3_aa: CASSSQLLETQYF

clone_size: few
d_call: -
v_call: TRBV6-5
j_call: TRBJ2-2
cdr3_nt: TGTGCCAGCAGCCGAGGCCGGCGGGCGAACACCGGGGAGCTGTTTTTT
cdr3_aa: CASSRGRRANTGELFF

clone_size: many
d_call: -
v_call: TRBV15
j_call: TRBJ2-3
cdr3_nt: TGTGCCACCAGCAGGACTAGGGGGTTTGGGGATACGCAGTATTTT
cdr3_aa: CATSRTRGFGDTQYF

clone_size: -
d_call: -
v_call: TRBV2
j_call: TRBJ2-1
cdr3_nt: TGTGCCAGCAGTGATGCCCCCTACAACTACAATGAGCAGTTCTTC
cdr3_aa: CASSDAPYNYNEQFF

clone_size: few
d_call: -
v_call: TRBV29-1
j_call: TRBJ2-5
cdr3_nt: TGCAGCGTTTTACTAGGGGAAGAGACCCAGTACTTC
cdr3_aa: CSVLLGEETQYF

clone_size: many
d_call: TRBD2
v_call: TRBV6-6
j_call: TRBJ2-7
cdr3_nt: TGTGCCAGCAGTTATCCCGGGACTAGCGGGTACGAGCAGTACTTC
cdr3_aa: CASSYPGTSGYEQYF

clone_size: -
d_call: -
v_call: TRBV11-1
j_call: TRBJ1-2
cdr3_nt: TGTGCCAGCAGCGTTAAGGACCAGGGGATCTATGGCTACACCTTC
cdr3_aa: CASSVKDQGIYGYTF

clone_size: -
d_call: -
v_call: TRBV21-1
j_call: TRBJ2-5
cdr3_nt: TGTGCCAACAGCAAAGAACGCAGAGGGACAGTCCAAGAGACCCAGTACTTC
cdr3_aa: CANSKERRGTVQETQYF

clone_size: few
d_call: -
v_call: TRBV28
j_call: TRBJ2-7
cdr3_nt: TGTGCCAGCAGCTTCACGGGACAATACTACGAGCAGTACTTC
cdr3_aa: CASSFTGQYYEQYF

clone_size: few
d_call: -
v_call: TRBV5-4
j_call: TRBJ1-2
cdr3_nt: TGTGCCAGCAGCTTGGTTCAGGGCTCATCCAACTATGGCTACACCTTC
cdr3_aa: CASSLVQGSSNYGYTF

clone_size: few
d_call: -
v_call: TRBV6-5
j_call: TRBJ1-4
cdr3_nt: TGTGCCAGCAGTTTCGACAGGAATGAAAAACTGTTTTTT
cdr3_aa: CASSFDRNEKLFF

clone_size: -
d_call: -
v_call: TRBV29-1
j_call: TRBJ2-1
cdr3_nt: TGCAGCGTTCAGGTGGGGCCGGCCAACAATGAGCAGTTCTTC
cdr3_aa: CSVQVGPANNEQFF

clone_size: few
d_call: -
v_call: TRBV7-2
j_call: TRBJ2-7
cdr3_nt: TGTGCCAGCAGACTACCGGGAAACGAGCAGTACTTC
cdr3_aa: CASRLPGNEQYF

clone_size: few
d_call: TRBD2
v_call: TRBV7-2
j_call: TRBJ2-3
cdr3_nt: TGTGCCAGCAGCTTAGCGCGTGCGGGGGGGTACACAGATACGCAGTATTTT
cdr3_aa: CASSLARAGGYTDTQYF

clone_size: -
d_call: -
v_call: TRBV4-1
j_call: TRBJ2-1
cdr3_nt: TGCGCCAGCAGCCAAGACAGGCGGAGCTCCTACAATGAGCAGTTCTTC
cdr3_aa: CASSQDRRSSYNEQFF

clone_size: few
d_call: TRBD2
v_call: TRBV27
j_call: TRBJ2-7
cdr3_nt: TGTGCCAGCAACCGAGAAAGGACTAGCGGGAGTAACTACGAGCAGTACTTC
cdr3_aa: CASNRERTSGSNYEQYF